This paragraph reports one T cell receptor (beta chain). The antigen is not known. This specimen comes from a study of T cell responses to AZD1222 COVID-19 vaccine. This CDR3 is 16 amino acids long. CDR1 is MNHEY, CDR2 SVGEGT, per germline. Unmatched junction bases numbered 4, after V lost 6 bases and J lost 1 base. Generated by immunoSEQ multiplex PCR, the TCRdb table keeps only in-frame clones and is missing some. The sample consists of some 150,000 clones, over 75% of them appearing once. Whole-study results and caveats: The donor cohort was predominantly white British with a female majority, and clonal diversity may have been underestimated.

The TCR comes from an adult who received the MenACWY meningococcal vaccine as a control. The material sequenced was peripheral blood, taken 28 days after the second dose of the MenACWY control vaccine. J is TRBJ2-7 and V is TRBV6-2 or TRBV6-3, with 15 bases matching TRBD2. The DNA of the CDR3 is TGTGCCAGCAGCTTTGGACTAGCGGGAGGGTCCTACGAGCAGTACTTC. Its translation: CASSFGLAGGSYEQYF.